This entry concerns a single T cell receptor (beta chain). The antigen is not known. This record belongs to a study of multiple sclerosis patients with progressive multifocal leukoencephalopathy. Findings of the study overall: Clones expanded at PML were already present before and during natalizumab.

Time point specified: time of PML onset. Natalizumab-treated patients developed PML between roughly 15 and 60 months into natalizumab therapy. At PML onset, T3 blood samples were taken. The data were produced by immunoSEQ multiplex PCR, yet TCRdb's version contains in-frame clones alone and is incomplete. The data show roughly 34,000 clones, less than 90% seen once. Trimming removed 4 bases at V and 4 bases at J, with 22 bases between. This CDR3 region has 18 residues. Looked up from germline, CDR1 is LNHDA and CDR2 is SQIVND (reference sequence). The source material was PBMCs, sampled from a patient treated with natalizumab. The chain combines TRBV19 with TRBJ2-2, with D possibly being TRBD1 (6 bases). The receptor comes from a human donor with progressive multifocal leukoencephalopathy. CDR3 coding DNA: TGTGCCAGTAGTACCGGCCGGGACAAGGTGCGAGGCACCGGGGAGCTGTTTTTT. Amino acids: CASSTGRDKVRGTGELFF.